This T cell receptor beta chain stems from a study of CD8 T cells in Susac syndrome. The RNA input was about 0.5 to 1 ug, and it was reverse transcribed with random hexamers. TCRdb processed the immunoSEQ multiplex PCR reads anew with MiXCR; each CDR3 protein has one entry. The sample carries tens of thousands of distinct CDR3 sequences, approximately 96% recorded once. The length of the CDR3 is 15 residues. V lost 4 bases, J lost 4 bases, and 16 bases lay in between. Germline CDR1 is LGHDT and CDR2 is YNNKEL (reference sequence). Each multiple sclerosis control was a treatment-naive patient with relapsing-remitting disease that was either stable or active.

What was sequenced was CD8+ T cells from PBMCs. The gene calls are TRBV3-1 and TRBJ1-1, with TRBD1 as a possible D gene (5 bases). This TCR was recovered from a human donor with multiple sclerosis. The CDR3 sequence is CASSPDGGYVTEAFF. CDR3 bases: TGTGCCAGCAGCCCGGACGGGGGATATGTCACTGAAGCTTTCTTT.